This T cell receptor beta chain was recovered during a study of T-cell memory formation after mild COVID-19. Across the study: TCR clusters largely stayed donor specific.

Broader study findings: In pre-infection memory, a portion of responding clones appeared, which suggested that cross-reactive memory joined. Chiefly within CM and EM were the contracting CD4+ clones; CD8+ ones were within EMRA. CD4+ bias marked clones expanding day 15 to 37, unlike balanced contracting clones.

The table lists this clonotype with a few counts. Its antigen is undetermined. Via MiXCR, TCRdb re-called the 5' RACE reads, giving one row per CDR3 protein. The profile covers hundreds of thousands of distinct CDR3 sequences, with about a fifth appearing a single time and roughly an eighth taken by the ten largest. Germline values: CDR1 SGHDN, CDR2 FVKESK. Trimming took 1 base from V and 6 from J, leaving 10 bases between them. CDR3 length: 14 residues. This TCR derives from an adult woman who had mild COVID-19 (a few samples of this study predate the infection). Cell type and time point are not known. The sample taken for sequencing was PBMCs or a T cell subset sorted from them (not recorded which). V and J are TRBV14 and TRBJ2-4; D remains unclear. The CDR3 protein is CASSQVPALNIQYF. CDR3 nucleotides: TGTGCCAGCAGCCAAGTCCCAGCTTTAAACATTCAGTACTTC.